These 15 T cell receptor beta chains share one sample of origin, sequenced in a study of blood T cell repertoires in COVID-19. The protocol was immunoSEQ multiplex PCR, while the TCRdb copy is restricted to in-frame clones and leaves out a portion. The table has about 320,000 clones, approximately 88% seen once. Sequencing was performed on PBMCs or T cells enriched from blood (not recorded which). The receptors stem from a man aged 55 to 69 who had recovered from COVID-19.

The rearrangement joins TRBV6-6 to TRBJ2-3, with 16 bases identical to TRBD2. Trimming removed 5 bases from V and 2 bases from J; junction bases left unmatched: 7. Germline loops: CDR1 MNHNY, CDR2 SVGAGI (reference sequence). The CDR3 runs 18 residues. The CDR3 coding sequence is TGTGCCAGCAGTCCGGGACTAGCGGGAGGGCCTTACACAGATACGCAGTATTTT. Translating gives CASSPGLAGGPYTDTQYF.

The chain employs TRBV19 and TRBJ2-5; D unresolved. CDR3 length: 13 amino acids. Trimming shortened V by 7 bases and J by 1 base, and 10 bases separated the two germline ends. Germline CDR1 LNHDA, CDR2 SQIVND (reference sequence). CDR3 loop: CASKDTPQETQYF. CDR3 DNA sequence: TGTGCCAGTAAAGACACTCCCCAAGAGACCCAGTACTTC.

This clone was detected only a few times. V and J are TRBV6-4 and TRBJ2-2; 9 bases are a match to TRBD2. Germline V gene sequence: CDR1 MRHNA, CDR2 SNTAGT. This CDR3 has 16 residues. V shed 0 bases and J 4 bases; nucleotides not matched to a gene: 3. CDR3 residues: CASSDSPSGATGELFF. As DNA, the CDR3 is TGTGCCAGCAGTGACTCTCCTAGCGGGGCCACCGGGGAGCTGTTTTTT.

This clone was counted a single time. The J gene is TRBJ1-1, the V gene TRBV7-3, with D hard to call. The V gene's germline CDR1 is SGHTA and CDR2 FQGTGA. The CDR3 covers 13 residues. The V gene lost 4 bases and the J gene lost 7 bases, with 13 bases spanning the gap. The CDR3 reads CASSSYVVDEAFF. The CDR3 region has the DNA TGTGCCAGCAGCTCATACGTAGTAGATGAAGCTTTCTTT.

Only one count was recorded for this clone. The chain is built from TRBV7-3 and TRBJ1-3; the match to TRBD1 covers 9 bases. Germline V gives CDR1 SGHTA, CDR2 FQGTGA. The CDR3 runs to 16 residues. V was clipped by 2 bases and J by 2 bases; unmatched bases: 4. The CDR3: CASSLGQGKAGNTIYF. CDR3 DNA: TGTGCCAGCAGCTTAGGACAGGGGAAGGCTGGAAACACCATATATTTT.

The J gene is TRBJ1-1, the V gene TRBV20-1; no definite D call. Germline lookup yields CDR1 DFQATT and CDR2 SNEGSKA (reference sequence). V shed 3 bases and J shed 1 base, with 9 bases lying between them. The CDR3 totals 13 residues. The CDR3: CSASSPGNTEAFF. The CDR3 coding sequence is TGCAGTGCTAGTTCCCCGGGGAACACTGAAGCTTTCTTT.

This clone is a singleton in its sample. This chain joins TRBV2 and TRBJ2-5, with 7 positions matching TRBD2. V was clipped by 3 bases and J by 5 bases; unmatched bases: 6. The CDR3 totals 14 residues. Germline CDR1 and CDR2: SNHLY and FYNNEI. CDR3 loop: CASSDWAGAETQYF. The CDR3 region has the DNA TGTGCCAGCAGTGATTGGGCGGGAGCGGAGACCCAGTACTTC.

The V call is TRBV30, the J call TRBJ2-2, with TRBD1 matching 9 bases. With 3 bases clipped from V and 5 bases from J, the junction kept 7 bases outside the gene matches. This CDR3 region has 15 residues. CDR1 GTSNPN and CDR2 SVGIG come from the germline V gene (reference sequence). DNA for the CDR3: TGTGCCTGGAGCAAACAGGGGGCGCGAACCGGGGAGCTGTTTTTT. Protein product: CAWSKQGARTGELFF.

The chain carries TRBV28 and TRBJ1-1; D gene uncertain. Per germline, CDR1 MDHEN and CDR2 SYDVKM. This CDR3 is built from 13 residues. Trimming shortened V by 4 bases and J by 0 bases, and 6 bases separated the two germline ends. The CDR3 DNA reads TGTGCCAGCAGTTCAGCGTTGAACACTGAAGCTTTCTTT. Encoded protein: CASSSALNTEAFF.

This chain connects TRBV29-1 to TRBJ2-5; the match to TRBD2 covers 13 bases. The CDR3 length is 12 residues. CDR1 SQVTM and CDR2 ANQGSEA come from the germline V gene. CDR3 amino acids: CSGLAGEETQYF. In DNA, the CDR3 is TGCAGTGGACTAGCGGGAGAGGAGACCCAGTACTTC.

CDR3 DNA sequence: TGTGCCAGCAGTTTAGGCCCGACAGCCAACTATGGCTACACCTTC. Its translation is CASSLGPTANYGYTF. V is TRBV28 and J is TRBJ1-2, with a weak D call TRBD1 (5 bases). The CDR3 is 15 residues long. Germline CDR1 MDHEN, CDR2 SYDVKM. The V and J ends lost 2 bases and 2 bases respectively, with 12 bases between them.

DNA for the CDR3: TGCAGCGTTGAATGGGGCGCAGGGGCGAAATCTTCCTACGAGCAGTACTTC. This sequence encodes CSVEWGAGAKSSYEQYF. This rearrangement joins TRBV29-1 to TRBJ2-7; possibly TRBD1 for D (6 bases). CDR3 length equals 17 residues. The V end was cut by 2 bases, the J end by 1 base, with 21 bases between. Germline V gene sequence: CDR1 SQVTM, CDR2 ANQGSEA.

CDR3 DNA sequence: TGTGCCAGCAGCGTATGGGAGACGGGAGGCGCAGAGACCCAGTACTTC. Encoded protein: CASSVWETGGAETQYF. The J gene is TRBJ2-5, the V gene TRBV9, with 7 bases aligning to TRBD2. V lost 1 base to trimming and J lost 4 bases; unmatched junction nucleotides: 10. This CDR3 region has 16 residues. Germline CDR1 reads SGDLS; CDR2 reads YYNGEE.

The V gene is TRBV27, the J gene TRBJ2-2; D possibly corresponds to TRBD1 (7 bases). Trimming removed 6 bases from V and 1 base from J, with 12 bases in between. The CDR3 loop spans 15 amino acids. CDR1 MNHEY and CDR2 SMNVEV come from the germline V gene (reference sequence). CDR3 residues: CASRRGTENTGELFF. The CDR3 DNA sequence: TGTGCCAGCAGACGCGGGACAGAGAACACCGGGGAGCTGTTTTTT.

The CDR3, as DNA: TGTGCCAGCTCACCACAAGTCGGCACTAGCGGGAGCTACGAGCAGTACTTC. It encodes CASSPQVGTSGSYEQYF. The V and J genes are TRBV18 and TRBJ2-7; 11 bases are shared with TRBD2. V was clipped by 1 base and J by 3 bases; unmatched bases: 8. The CDR3 runs 17 residues. The germline V gene encodes CDR1 KGHSH and CDR2 LQKENI.